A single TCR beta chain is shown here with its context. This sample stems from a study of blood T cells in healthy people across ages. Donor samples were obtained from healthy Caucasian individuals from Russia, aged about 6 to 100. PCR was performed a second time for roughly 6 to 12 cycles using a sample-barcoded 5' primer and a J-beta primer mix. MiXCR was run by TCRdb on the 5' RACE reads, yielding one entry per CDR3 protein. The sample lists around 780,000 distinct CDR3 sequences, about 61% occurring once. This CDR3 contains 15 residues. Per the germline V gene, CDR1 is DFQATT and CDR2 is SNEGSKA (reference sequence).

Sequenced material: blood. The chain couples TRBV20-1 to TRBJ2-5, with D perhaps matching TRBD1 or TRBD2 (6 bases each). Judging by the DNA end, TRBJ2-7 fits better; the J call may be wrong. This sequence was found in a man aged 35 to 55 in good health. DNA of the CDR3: TGCAGTGCTAGAGATAATAGGGGGGCCGGTTACGAGCAGTACTTC. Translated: CSARDNRGAGYEQYF.